The 8 T cell receptor beta chains given below trace back to one sample, sequenced in a study of blood T cells in healthy people across ages. Using a J-beta primer mix together with a sample-barcoded 5' primer, a second PCR was run for about 7 to 12 cycles. TCRdb re-called the 5' RACE reads through MiXCR, storing one row per CDR3 protein. This sample yields about 900,000 distinct CDR3 sequences, of which about 62% are seen a single time; roughly 26% belongs to the top ten. The specimen sequenced was blood. The receptors were gathered from a young man in good health.

The V gene is TRBV6-2 or TRBV6-3, the J gene TRBJ1-2; TRBD1 might be the D (5 bases). This CDR3 is built from 14 residues. V lost 6 bases, J lost 3 bases, and 14 bases lay in between. In germline, CDR1 is MNHEY, CDR2 SVGEGT. The CDR3 DNA sequence: TGTGCCAGCAGGTCGGGAGGAGGGGACTATGGCTACACCTTC. As protein: CASRSGGGDYGYTF.

This clonotype was observed a handful of times. The rearrangement links TRBV6-1 to TRBJ1-5; D may be TRBD1 (6 bases). V lost 2 bases to trimming and J lost 7 bases, with 21 bases between them. Germline CDR1 reads MNHNS; CDR2 reads SASEGT. This CDR3 contains 17 residues. CDR3 sequence: CASSEYSRLDSGQPQHF. CDR3 DNA sequence: TGTGCCAGCAGTGAATATTCCCGCCTGGACAGCGGGCAGCCCCAGCATTTT.

The chain carries TRBV6-6 and TRBJ1-2; possible D gene TRBD1, 6 bases. Germline CDR1 MNHNY, CDR2 SVGAGI (reference sequence). With 6 bases removed from V and 4 bases from J, the gap between germline ends came to 12 bases. This CDR3 has 13 amino acids. The CDR3 sequence: CASSEDRIYGYTF. CDR3 DNA sequence: TGTGCCAGCAGCGAAGACAGGATCTATGGCTACACCTTC.

V and J are TRBV28 and TRBJ2-5, with 11 bases aligning to TRBD1. The J call may not be correct, given that the DNA end is closer to TRBJ2-7. Germline V gene sequence: CDR1 MDHEN, CDR2 SYDVKM. The CDR3 spans 16 residues. As DNA, the CDR3 is TGTGCCAGCAGCTTGTGGGGGACAGGGGGATCCTACGAGCAGTACTTC. It specifies CASSLWGTGGSYEQYF.

The gene calls are TRBV6-5 and TRBJ2-1; D possibly corresponds to TRBD2 (5 bases). V was cut by 5 bases and J by 3 bases, with 8 bases left in between. The CDR3 sequence is 13 residues long. CDR1 and CDR2 (germline): MNHEY, SVGAGI. In DNA, the CDR3 is TGTGCCAGCAGTATTAGCGTCTACAATGAGCAGTTCTTC. Its translation: CASSISVYNEQFF.

The chain has TRBV6-5 and TRBJ2-2; 10 bases line up with TRBD1. This CDR3 region has 15 residues. V shed 6 bases, J shed 7 bases, and the junction held 8 bases outside the gene matches. The germline CDR1 and CDR2 sequences are MNHEY and SVGAGI. The CDR3, as DNA: TGTGCCAGCAGAACCGGGACAGGGGACTACGGGGAGCTGTTTTTT. This encodes CASRTGTGDYGELFF.

This clonotype occurred once. The chain links TRBV7-9 to TRBJ1-4, with D possibly TRBD1 on 6 matching bases. The CDR3 has 11 residues. V lost 8 bases and J lost 8, with 9 bases in between. Per germline, CDR1 SEHNR and CDR2 FQNEAQ (reference sequence). The DNA of the CDR3 is TGTGCCAGCGCAGGGGCCGAAAAACTGTTTTTT. This encodes CASAGAEKLFF.

This clonotype has a handful of counts. The chain is built from TRBV20-1 and TRBJ2-3; weak D call: TRBD2 (5 bases). The V end was cut by 0 bases, the J end by 9 bases, with 16 bases between. This CDR3 is 14 amino acids long. Germline V lookup: CDR1 DFQATT, CDR2 SNEGSKA (reference sequence). CDR3 amino acids: CSARDGLRRGTQYF. The CDR3, as DNA: TGCAGTGCTAGAGATGGTCTACGAAGAGGGACGCAGTATTTT.